The sequence of this TCR beta chain was determined in a study of T cell clonotyping in hematopoietic cell transplantation (dated by TCRdb to about 2021). As for the study more broadly: In the study, around 130 blood samples were gathered from roughly 40 consecutive transplant recipients and their related donors. Recruitment of patients was conducted between late 2015 and early 2017, and follow-up was continued until late 2020 or death.

General conclusions and limits of the study: Just a small fraction of recipient repertoires overlapped with donor repertoires, and more than 95% appeared de novo at the given depth. A decrease in recipient TCR diversity was observed after transplant, and a progressive increase in pathologically expanded clonotypes was seen from day 30 to day 180. Inverse Simpson Index values from donors and from recipients before transplant predicted broader TCR repertoire diversity after transplant. The sample size was limited and the cells went unsorted, which meant the CD4 and CD8 repertoire contributions could not be told apart.

At the junction V is shortened by 3 bases and J by 4 bases, with 14 bases in between. The germline V gene sets CDR1 to SGDLS and CDR2 to YYNGEE. Its CDR3 holds 15 amino acids, cysteine through phenylalanine. The read is trimmed to its CDR3 DNA, 45 bases read in frame from base 1. Reading the label with the study, this specimen's time point is: 30 days after allo-HCT. Blood from recipients was drawn roughly 28 days before transplant, then again at days 30, 100 and 180 after transplant. Using Nuclei Lysis Solution, genomic DNA was extracted from unfractionated peripheral blood mononuclear cells that were either fresh or cryopreserved. Notes on this clone: Its recognized antigen is unknown. Within one base of it there is no much larger clone, and no base qualities were kept.

With the immunoSEQ assay, which is a bias-controlled multiplex PCR relying on V- and J-specific primers, TCR beta CDR3 regions were amplified from genomic DNA. In a second PCR step, a proprietary barcode and Illumina adapter sequences were attached to the CDR3 amplicons. An Illumina MiSeq instrument was used for sequencing of the CDR3 libraries. Under the source paper's analysis protocol: immunoSEQ Analyzer 3.0 was used for export and quality control, with R Bioconductor and Immunarch used for downstream analyses. Only productive rearrangements in the normalized downsampled data set went into calculating the repertoire metrics. In the normalized cohort, a clonotype counted as pathologically expanded if the clonotype was larger than 5 templates. The Inverse Simpson Index was used to measure repertoire diversity. The non-normalized data set was used for CMV-specificity analyses so that all clonotypes could be captured. TCRdb provides this immuneACCESS table in a form limited to in-frame rearrangements. Some clones are lacking; in checked studies, under half of them reflect an unresolved V gene, and why the rest are absent is not known. Clonal size and the V and J genes are those of that table, whereas D and trimming came from the DNA. For this sample there are approximately 840 clones; 77% appear just once. Around 10% of the sample is in the top ten clones.

This receptor chain uses TRBV9 and TRBJ1-3, with a tentative D gene TRBD1 over 5 matching bases. Here the sequenced sample was PBMCs, taken 30 days after allogeneic stem cell transplant. The clonotype originates from a female patient younger than 45 who had an allogeneic stem cell transplant, so the T cells may come from the graft donor. Some clones in this sample may be carry-over from other donors' samples. The CDR3 protein is CASSGGNPIGNTIYF. The nucleotide sequence reads TGTGCCAGCAGCGGGGGGAACCCGATCGGAAACACCATATATTTT. When the CDR3 is completed using the reference TRBV9 and TRBJ1-3 genes on either side, the full variable domain is DSGVTQTPKHLITATGQRVTLRCSPRSGDLSVYWYQQSLDQGLQFLIQYYNGEERAKGNILERFSAQQFPDLHSELNLSSLELGDSALYFCASSGGNPIGNTIYFGEGSWLTVV.